One and the same sample provided the 15 T cell receptor beta chains below, sequenced in a study of CD8 T cells in ankylosing spondylitis. Whole-study results and caveats: Ankylosing spondylitis blood appeared to carry a characteristic TCR beta motif of roughly eight highly homologous variants.

What these receptors recognize is not known. TCRdb redid the calling of the 5' RACE reads with MiXCR, one entry per CDR3 protein. The table records roughly 400,000 distinct CDR3 sequences, approximately 20% of them present only once. Sequenced input: blood, either unsorted or a sorted T cell fraction (not recorded which). The receptors shown here come from a male donor with ankylosing spondylitis.

The chain uses TRBV19 and TRBJ2-2, with D unresolved. Germline CDR1 and CDR2: LNHDA and SQIVND (reference sequence). Trimming shortened V by 5 bases and J by 1 base, and 11 bases separated the two germline ends. The CDR3 runs to 15 residues. The CDR3 protein is CASSGPALNTGELFF. The CDR3 bases are TGTGCCAGTAGTGGCCCAGCCCTGAACACCGGGGAGCTGTTTTTT.

The chain combines TRBV20-1 with TRBJ2-5; 8 bases are a match to TRBD2. Germline V gene sequence: CDR1 DFQATT, CDR2 SNEGSKA (reference sequence). The CDR3 has 15 residues. Unmatched junction bases numbered 13, after V lost 5 bases and J lost 5 bases. The CDR3 is CSASIAESGGETQYF. The DNA of the CDR3 is TGCAGTGCTTCGATAGCGGAATCGGGAGGGGAGACCCAGTACTTC.

The rearrangement joins TRBV12-3 or TRBV12-4 to TRBJ2-7, with no clear D. This CDR3 region has 14 residues. Trimming stripped 3 bases from V and 9 bases from J, with 18 bases between. CDR3 in amino acids: CASSFNSSPVGQYF. CDR3 DNA: TGTGCCAGCAGTTTCAACAGTAGCCCGGTGGGGCAGTACTTC.

This chain connects TRBV7-8 to TRBJ2-1, with D possibly TRBD2 on 5 matching bases. With 0 bases removed from V and 10 bases from J, the gap between germline ends came to 13 bases. Germline assignment: CDR1 SGHVS and CDR2 FQNEAQ. There are 14 residues in the CDR3. The CDR3 DNA reads TGTGCCAGCAGCTTAGCGAGGCTAGCCGAGGAGCAGTTCTTC. Amino acids: CASSLARLAEEQFF.

This clonotype was observed a few times. V gene TRBV20-1 combines with J gene TRBJ1-5; unclear D gene. The length of the CDR3 is 14 residues. V lost 2 bases and J lost 3, with 11 bases in between. The germline V gene has CDR1 DFQATT and CDR2 SNEGSKA (reference sequence). DNA of the CDR3: TGCAGTGCTAGATTGCCGGCTTACAATCAGCCCCAGCATTTT. Translating gives CSARLPAYNQPQHF.

J is TRBJ2-7 and V is TRBV27; possible D gene TRBD1, 6 bases. Germline lookup yields CDR1 MNHEY and CDR2 SMNVEV (reference sequence). V dropped 1 base and J dropped 2 bases, with 18 bases sitting between them. The CDR3 length is 17 residues. CDR3 in amino acids: CASSLLGSGTTAYEQYF. The CDR3 region has the DNA TGTGCCAGCAGTTTATTGGGGTCCGGGACAACAGCCTACGAGCAGTACTTC.

The rearrangement links TRBV7-9 to TRBJ2-1; possibly TRBD2 for D (6 bases). The CDR3 length is 12 residues. Germline assignment: CDR1 SEHNR and CDR2 FQNEAQ (reference sequence). Trimming cost V 5 bases and J 15 bases, with 17 bases left between them. The CDR3 nucleotides are TGTGCCAGCAGCGAAATGGGGACTTCCACGTTCTTC. This encodes CASSEMGTSTFF. The variable domain in full, completed from reference TRBV7-9 and TRBJ2-1, reads DTGVSQNPRHKITKRGQNVTFRCDPISEHNRLYWYRQTLGQGPEFLTYFQNEAQLEKSRLLSDRFSAERPKGSFSTLEIQRTEQGDSAMYLCASSEMGTSTFFGPGTRLTVL.

This clonotype appeared a few times. J is TRBJ2-1 and V is TRBV6-6; a possible D gene is TRBD2 (5 bases). The CDR3 totals 11 residues. Trimming removed 6 bases at V and 7 bases at J, with 7 bases between. Germline-derived CDR1 and CDR2 are MNHNY and SVGAGI (reference sequence). The CDR3 loop reads CASSGMNEQFF. The CDR3 region has the DNA TGTGCCAGCAGCGGGATGAATGAGCAGTTCTTC.

This clonotype was detected ten times or more. J is TRBJ1-5 and V is TRBV4-2; D may be TRBD1 (5 bases). Germline CDR1 and CDR2: LGHNA and YNFKEQ. V was trimmed by 0 bases and J by 5 bases, leaving 8 bases between them. The CDR3 covers 14 residues. The CDR3 region has the DNA TGTGCCAGCAGCCAAGAAGGAGGGGATCAGCCCCAGCATTTT. This sequence encodes CASSQEGGDQPQHF.

This clonotype has just a few counts. The J gene is TRBJ2-1, the V gene TRBV12-5; possible D gene TRBD2, 6 bases. Trimming shortened V by 2 bases and J by 8 bases, and 22 bases separated the two germline ends. This CDR3 comprises 17 residues. Germline assignment: CDR1 LGHNT and CDR2 FRNRAP. The CDR3 region is CASGLSRTRGTIDEQFF. The CDR3 coding sequence is TGTGCTAGTGGTTTGTCTCGGACGCGGGGAACCATCGATGAGCAGTTCTTC.

The chain carries TRBV6-2 or TRBV6-3 and TRBJ1-3; 8 nucleotides align to TRBD1. Unmatched junction bases numbered 3, after V lost 10 bases and J lost 4 bases. The CDR3 runs to 12 residues. The germline V gene encodes CDR1 MNHEY and CDR2 SVGEGT. CDR3 nucleotides: TGTGCCATCCGGACAGGGGGAAACACCATATATTTT. Its translation is CAIRTGGNTIYF.

In this sample, this clonotype turned up many times. The J gene is TRBJ2-1, the V gene TRBV29-1; 7 bases match TRBD2. Per the germline V gene, CDR1 is SQVTM and CDR2 is ANQGSEA. The CDR3 is 14 residues long. The CDR3 spells CSDYVTGGANEQFF. CDR3 nucleotides: TGCAGTGACTATGTGACGGGAGGAGCCAATGAGCAGTTCTTC.

This rearrangement joins TRBV20-1 to TRBJ2-1; 12 bases align to TRBD2. CDR3 size: 13 residues. With 6 bases clipped from V and 15 bases from J, the junction kept 12 bases outside the gene matches. The germline V gene has CDR1 DFQATT and CDR2 SNEGSKA (reference sequence). Written as DNA, the CDR3 is TGCAGTGCCCCGGGACTAGCGGGTGCGGGGGGGTTCTTC. Its translation is CSAPGLAGAGGFF.

This clonotype has more than one count but fewer than ten. The rearrangement uses TRBV4-1 and TRBJ1-3, with TRBD1 as a possible D gene (5 bases). This CDR3 is built from 14 residues. CDR1 MGHRA and CDR2 YSYEKL come from the germline V gene. The V gene lost 2 bases and the J gene lost 3 bases, with 8 bases spanning the gap. The CDR3 here is CASSQQGDGNTIYF. DNA of the CDR3: TGCGCCAGCAGCCAACAGGGCGATGGAAACACCATATATTTT.

The rearrangement uses TRBV12-3 or TRBV12-4 and TRBJ2-1; no reliable D call. The germline V and J ends were trimmed by 1 base and 8 bases, with 9 bases remaining between them. The length of the CDR3 is 13 residues. The CDR3 nucleotides are TGTGCCAGCAGTTTAGAGATAGTTTATGAGCAGTTCTTC. Translating gives CASSLEIVYEQFF.